A single sample is the source of the 17 T cell receptor beta chains below, sequenced in a study of patients and donors after allogeneic stem cell transplantation (dated by TCRdb to the early 2020s). Libraries were prepared through RT-PCR. TCRdb lists the instrument as NextSeq 550. TCRdb reran the public reads through fastp at Q25 and MiXCR, keeping productive beta chains. Each entry merges the rows of one CDR3 protein and shows their most common DNA and genes. The sample profile shows more than 850,000 distinct CDR3 sequences; around 17% of them were found once. The top ten constitute roughly 6% of the sample. The sample consisted of blood, either unsorted or a sorted T cell fraction (not recorded which). The receptors derive from a human donor who was either an allogeneic HSCT recipient or a stem cell or donor lymphocyte infusion donor (not recorded which). It is not recorded whose cells these are; they may come from a transplant donor.

This chain joins TRBV7-9 and TRBJ1-2, with D unclear. Germline CDR1 reads SEHNR; CDR2 reads FQNEAQ (reference sequence). The CDR3 is 17 residues long. V shed 4 bases and J shed 5 bases, with 23 bases lying between them. CDR3 region: CASSSGQYGNQGYGYTF. The CDR3 DNA follows: TGTGCCAGCAGCTCCGGGCAGTATGGAAATCAAGGATATGGCTACACCTTC.

The gene calls are TRBV9 and TRBJ1-1, with D hard to call. CDR1 SGDLS and CDR2 YYNGEE come from the germline V gene. Deletions cut 3 bases from V and 6 bases from J, with 15 bases between. The CDR3 runs 14 residues. Here the CDR3 reads CASSAVRTASEAFF. The CDR3 DNA reads TGTGCCAGCAGCGCCGTGAGGACCGCCTCTGAAGCTTTCTTT.

This clonotype was counted a few times. This sequence joins TRBV29-1 and TRBJ1-1, with D possibly TRBD1 on 5 matching bases. The CDR3 spans 15 residues. Trimming left V 7 bases short and J 1 base short, with 19 bases between. Germline CDR1 reads SQVTM; CDR2 reads ANQGSEA. The CDR3 sequence: CSGTGTPNGNTEAFF. CDR3 nucleotides: TGCAGCGGTACCGGGACCCCTAACGGGAACACTGAAGCTTTCTTT.

The V gene is TRBV7-9, the J gene TRBJ1-4, with no clear D. The CDR3 has 14 amino acids. The germline V and J ends were trimmed by 1 base and 8 bases, with 11 bases remaining between them. Germline V lookup: CDR1 SEHNR, CDR2 FQNEAQ (reference sequence). The CDR3 sequence: CASSLVVPGEKLFF. CDR3 nucleotide sequence: TGTGCCAGCAGCTTAGTGGTCCCGGGGGAAAAACTGTTTTTT.

The chain recombines TRBV3-1 with TRBJ2-1; D gene unclear. Germline V gene lookup returns CDR1 LGHDT and CDR2 YNNKEL (reference sequence). V was pared by 1 base and J by 2 bases, with 9 bases between. The CDR3 runs to 15 residues. CDR3 coding DNA: TGTGCCAGCAGCCAAGCCACTCTCGCCTACAATGAGCAGTTCTTC. It yields the protein CASSQATLAYNEQFF.

This clonotype has at least ten counts. The rearrangement joins TRBV7-8 to TRBJ2-3; 10 bases are a match to TRBD1. Germline assignment: CDR1 SGHVS and CDR2 FQNEAQ. V lost 3 bases and J lost 2; bases outside the gene matches: 2. The CDR3 covers 15 residues. The DNA for the CDR3 is TGTGCCAGCAGCTTGACAGGGGGCCACACAGATACGCAGTATTTT. Its translation is CASSLTGGHTDTQYF.

This clonotype was counted only a few times. The chain's CDR3 is CATFAGGTQYF. The DNA for the CDR3 is TGTGCCACCTTCGCCGGGGGGACGCAGTATTTT. The chain combines TRBV24-1 with TRBJ2-3, with TRBD2 matching over 7 bases. CDR1 KGHDR and CDR2 SFDVKD come from the germline V gene. The CDR3 is 11 residues long. Losses at the gene ends were 9 bases for V and 9 bases for J; bases not matched to a gene: 5.

Only a few counts were recorded for this clonotype. This chain uses TRBV20-1 with TRBJ1-2; 8 bases map to TRBD1. CDR3 size: 13 residues. The junction had 6 bases not matched to a gene; V was cut back by 5 bases and J by 4 bases. Germline-derived CDR1 and CDR2 are DFQATT and SNEGSKA (reference sequence). The DNA of the CDR3 is TGCAGTGCTCTCGGGACAGGCGTCTATGGCTACACCTTC. It translates to CSALGTGVYGYTF.

This clonotype was observed many times. The rearrangement uses TRBV5-1 and TRBJ2-2; D is unclear. Germline V gene sequence: CDR1 SGHRS, CDR2 YFSETQ. This CDR3 has 15 residues. V gave up 0 bases and J gave up 2 bases, with 8 bases separating them. In DNA, the CDR3 is TGCGCCAGCAGCTTGGGTGGGTCCAACACCGGGGAGCTGTTTTTT. It yields the protein CASSLGGSNTGELFF.

This sequence joins TRBV27 and TRBJ1-1, with unresolved D. This CDR3 comprises 13 residues. Germline V gene sequence: CDR1 MNHEY, CDR2 SMNVEV (reference sequence). Trimming removed 4 bases at V and 4 bases at J, with 10 bases between. The DNA for the CDR3 is TGTGCCAGCAGTTGGGCCCCAGGCACTGAAGCTTTCTTT. Amino acid sequence: CASSWAPGTEAFF.

V gene TRBV20-1 combines with J gene TRBJ2-7; no reliable D call. The V end was cut by 6 bases, the J end by 4 bases, with 16 bases between. There are 13 residues in the CDR3. The germline V gene encodes CDR1 DFQATT and CDR2 SNEGSKA (reference sequence). The CDR3 spells CSALKPSSYEQYF. The CDR3 DNA reads TGCAGTGCCTTAAAACCCAGTTCATACGAGCAGTACTTC.

This chain connects TRBV7-3 to TRBJ1-1; D possibly corresponds to TRBD1 (5 bases). CDR1 is SGHTA, CDR2 FQGTGA, per germline. V lost 6 bases, J lost 2 bases, and 10 bases lay in between. This CDR3 has 13 residues. The CDR3 loop reads CASRRQPNTEAFF. CDR3 coding DNA: TGTGCCAGCAGGCGACAGCCTAACACTGAAGCTTTCTTT.

This clonotype was seen at least ten times. The DNA for the CDR3 is TGTGCCAGCAGTTACCGGCCGGGACAGGGCGGTGAAAAACTGTTTTTT. Protein: CASSYRPGQGGEKLFF. V usage is TRBV6-5 and J usage is TRBJ1-4, with 9 bases fitting TRBD1. J was trimmed by 7 bases and V by 2 bases; bases with no gene match: 8. This CDR3 is built from 16 residues. Per the germline V gene, CDR1 is MNHEY and CDR2 is SVGAGI.

This clonotype was observed a handful of times. The chain recombines TRBV18 with TRBJ1-1; D gene unclear. V was pared by 0 bases and J by 1 base, with 12 bases between. Germline assignment: CDR1 KGHSH and CDR2 LQKENI. The CDR3 spans 16 residues. CDR3 protein: CASSPPLRTSNTEAFF. DNA of the CDR3: TGTGCCAGCTCACCACCCCTCAGGACTTCGAACACTGAAGCTTTCTTT.

The V and J genes are TRBV28 and TRBJ1-5; the match to TRBD1 covers 7 bases. This CDR3 region has 16 residues. Germline-derived CDR1 and CDR2 are MDHEN and SYDVKM. Trimming cost V 6 bases and J 2 bases; bases outside gene matches: 10. The CDR3 region is CASSHRQGRGNQPQHF. The CDR3 DNA reads as TGTGCCAGCAGCCATCGACAGGGAAGGGGCAATCAGCCCCAGCATTTT.

The chain recombines TRBV6-1 with TRBJ2-7; D might be TRBD2 (5 bases). The CDR3 spans 13 residues. Between the trimmed V and J ends, which lost 3 bases and 2 bases, there was a span of 8 bases. CDR1 and CDR2 (germline): MNHNS, SASEGT. The CDR3, as DNA: TGTGCCAGCAGTGACGGGGTTACCTACGAGCAGTACTTC. It is translated as CASSDGVTYEQYF.

This chain uses TRBV7-6 with TRBJ1-6; D possibly corresponds to TRBD1 (5 bases). The CDR3 sequence is 14 residues long. Germline loops: CDR1 SGHVS, CDR2 FNYEAQ. Trimming removed 7 bases from V and 9 bases from J, with 16 bases in between. CDR3: CASNPLAGGSPLHF. In DNA form, the CDR3 reads TGTGCCAGCAACCCATTGGCCGGGGGTTCACCCCTCCACTTT.